These 29 T cell receptor beta chains came from one sample sequenced in a study of T cell changes during pregnancy in multiple sclerosis. Repertoires were generated with immunoSEQ multiplex PCR, while TCRdb's copy carries only in-frame clones and drops some. Among over 45,000 clones listed, about 88% were seen once. The material was CD4+ T cells from peripheral blood mononuclear cells, obtained in the third trimester of pregnancy. The source is a female donor with multiple sclerosis, enrolled in a pregnancy study.

The J gene is TRBJ2-5, the V gene TRBV5-8; D might be TRBD2 (6 bases). Germline V CDR1 and CDR2: SGHTS, YDEGEE. V lost 2 bases to trimming and J lost 5 bases, with 10 bases between them. The CDR3 runs to 13 residues. CDR3 sequence: CASSLPAGETQYF. As DNA, the CDR3 is TGTGCCAGCAGCTTACCGGCGGGGGAGACCCAGTACTTC.

The V gene is TRBV10-3, the J gene TRBJ2-1; 9 positions agree with TRBD2. Germline CDR1 is ENHRY and CDR2 is SYGVKD. CDR3 length: 14 residues. V lost 10 bases and J lost 0; bases outside the gene matches: 4. CDR3 loop: CATDSGSSYNEQFF. In nucleotides, the CDR3 is TGTGCCACCGATAGCGGGAGCTCCTACAATGAGCAGTTCTTC.

The chain carries TRBV18 and TRBJ2-5; a possible D gene is TRBD1 (6 bases). Germline V lookup: CDR1 KGHSH, CDR2 LQKENI. The CDR3 is made up of 16 amino acids. The V end lost 5 bases, the J end lost 5 bases, and 21 bases lay between the germline ends. The CDR3: CASSTLRGTAWETQYF. Here the CDR3 DNA reads TGTGCCAGCTCAACCCTGAGGGGGACGGCTTGGGAGACCCAGTACTTC.

The V call is TRBV5-1, the J call TRBJ2-7; D might be TRBD1 (6 bases). There are 12 residues in the CDR3. Trimming shortened V by 4 bases and J by 2 bases, and 7 bases separated the two germline ends. The V gene's germline CDR1 is SGHRS and CDR2 YFSETQ. The CDR3 coding sequence is TGCGCCAGCAGCGGGACAACCTACGAGCAGTACTTC. Amino acids: CASSGTTYEQYF. Full variable domain (rest looked up from reference TRBV5-1 and TRBJ2-7): KAGVTQTPRYLIKTRGQQVTLSCSPISGHRSVSWYQQTPGQGLQFLFEYFSETQRNKGNFPGRFSGRQFSNSRSEMNVSTLELGDSALYLCASSGTTYEQYFGPGTRLTVT.

The chain combines TRBV30 with TRBJ2-1; TRBD2 matches at 12 bases. Germline CDR1 and CDR2: GTSNPN and SVGIG (reference sequence). Unmatched junction bases numbered 6, after V lost 2 bases and J lost 7 bases. The CDR3 sequence is 15 residues long. The CDR3 here is CAWSPGLAGLNEQFF. CDR3 sequence (DNA): TGTGCCTGGAGTCCCGGACTAGCGGGGCTAAATGAGCAGTTCTTC.

The rearrangement joins TRBV30 to TRBJ1-5; D call uncertain. This CDR3 is built from 16 residues. V dropped 0 bases and J dropped 4 bases, with 16 bases sitting between them. From germline, CDR1 is GTSNPN and CDR2 SVGIG (reference sequence). The CDR3 DNA follows: TGTGCCTGGAGTGTGGAGGTGGGGATTCTTAATCAGCCCCAGCATTTT. Protein sequence: CAWSVEVGILNQPQHF.

Regarding this clone: The same CDR3 arises from other DNA sequences in this sample as well. The chain carries TRBV7-9 and TRBJ1-1; D is uncertain. Germline loops: CDR1 SEHNR, CDR2 FQNEAQ (reference sequence). The CDR3 totals 12 residues. Trimming removed 8 bases at V and 3 bases at J, with 10 bases between. CDR3: CASGPDYTEAFF. In DNA form, the CDR3 reads TGTGCCAGCGGCCCGGACTACACTGAAGCTTTCTTT.

The chain carries TRBV6-1 and TRBJ1-1, with D maybe TRBD1 (6 bases). The CDR3 loop spans 13 amino acids. CDR1 MNHNS and CDR2 SASEGT come from the germline V gene. Trimming shortened V by 5 bases and J by 0 bases, and 7 bases separated the two germline ends. This CDR3 is CASSWDMNTEAFF. The CDR3 DNA reads TGTGCCAGCAGTTGGGACATGAACACTGAAGCTTTCTTT.

This chain connects TRBV30 to TRBJ2-5; D is possibly TRBD1 (5 bases). The germline CDR1 and CDR2 sequences are GTSNPN and SVGIG (reference sequence). V was trimmed by 1 base and J by 7 bases, leaving 13 bases between them. There are 13 residues in the CDR3. The CDR3 DNA is TGTGCCTGGAGTGGCAGGGTTCGTGGGACCCAGTACTTC. Its translation is CAWSGRVRGTQYF.

The chain couples TRBV29-1 to TRBJ2-7; no clear D gene. Germline assignment: CDR1 SQVTM and CDR2 ANQGSEA. CDR3 length: 13 amino acids. V shed 6 bases and J shed 0 bases, with 12 bases lying between them. The CDR3 coding sequence is TGCAGCGTCGAGCTGTCGCTCTCCTACGAGCAGTACTTC. Protein: CSVELSLSYEQYF.

V usage is TRBV19 and J usage is TRBJ1-4; D call uncertain. The CDR3 totals 16 residues. From germline, CDR1 is LNHDA and CDR2 SQIVND (reference sequence). V was cut by 7 bases and J by 2 bases, with 17 bases left in between. The CDR3: CASNVGEVGTNEKLFF. CDR3 coding DNA: TGTGCCAGTAATGTCGGAGAAGTCGGTACTAATGAAAAACTGTTTTTT.

The rearrangement links TRBV7-2 to TRBJ2-1, with 12 bases lining up with TRBD1. The CDR3 totals 16 residues. Germline lookup yields CDR1 SGHTA and CDR2 FQGNSA. V gave up 5 bases and J gave up 9 bases; unmatched junction bases: 11. The CDR3 DNA follows: TGTGCCAGCAGCGATCTCCCGGGACAGGGGGCCATTGAGCAGTTCTTC. Its protein product is CASSDLPGQGAIEQFF.

The sample holds one count of this clone. This sequence joins TRBV12-5 and TRBJ1-1; D gene unclear. Between the trimmed V and J ends, which lost 5 bases and 4 bases, there was a span of 11 bases. Germline V gives CDR1 LGHNT, CDR2 FRNRAP. The CDR3 runs to 13 residues. The CDR3 loop reads CASGHGRGTEAFF. CDR3 DNA: TGTGCTAGTGGTCATGGCAGAGGCACTGAAGCTTTCTTT.

CDR3: CASSFSGGGANSPLHF. For the CDR3, the DNA is TGTGCCAGCAGCTTCTCAGGCGGGGGCGCGAATTCACCCCTCCACTTT. The chain recombines TRBV7-9 with TRBJ1-6; TRBD1 is a possible D gene (6 bases). V was shortened by 3 bases and J by 7 bases, with 16 bases between the two germline ends. The CDR3 consists of 16 residues. CDR1 and CDR2 (germline): SEHNR, FQNEAQ (reference sequence). Based on the CDR3 plus reference TRBV7-9 and TRBJ1-6, the full variable domain is DTGVSQNPRHKITKRGQNVTFRCDPISEHNRLYWYRQTLGQGPEFLTYFQNEAQLEKSRLLSDRFSAERPKGSFSTLEIQRTEQGDSAMYLCASSFSGGGANSPLHFGNGTRLTVT.

This chain connects TRBV10-3 to TRBJ2-7; TRBD1 aligns across 8 bases. J was trimmed by 0 bases and V by 10 bases; bases with no gene match: 11. Germline assignment: CDR1 ENHRY and CDR2 SYGVKD. This CDR3 has 15 residues. CDR3 amino acids: CATRDRSVSSYEQYF. CDR3 nucleotide sequence: TGTGCCACCCGGGACAGGTCGGTGAGCTCCTACGAGCAGTACTTC.

V gene TRBV5-1 combines with J gene TRBJ2-7, with TRBD2 matching 8 bases. Germline loops: CDR1 SGHRS, CDR2 YFSETQ. This CDR3 has 16 amino acids. Trimming at V came to 0 bases and at J to 0 bases, leaving 5 bases not matched to a gene. The DNA for the CDR3 is TGCGCCAGCAGCTTGGAACCTAGCGGGTCCTCCTACGAGCAGTACTTC. It encodes CASSLEPSGSSYEQYF.

This clone appeared once. The chain is built from TRBV29-1 and TRBJ1-1, with 10 nucleotides matching TRBD1. Trimming cost V 6 bases and J 1 base; bases outside gene matches: 11. The length of the CDR3 is 16 residues. The V gene's germline CDR1 is SQVTM and CDR2 ANQGSEA. CDR3 in DNA: TGCAGCGTGACAGGGGGCGCGAGCTGGACGAACACTGAAGCTTTCTTT. Its translation is CSVTGGASWTNTEAFF.

This sequence joins TRBV29-1 and TRBJ2-4; possibly TRBD1 for D (5 bases). The CDR3 sequence is 14 residues long. V lost 6 bases and J 0 bases, leaving 12 bases between the germline ends. The germline CDR1 and CDR2 sequences are SQVTM and ANQGSEA. CDR3 in amino acids: CSVTGVLAKNIQYF. As DNA, the CDR3 is TGCAGCGTAACAGGTGTCCTAGCCAAAAACATTCAGTACTTC.

This clone was detected once. The genes are TRBV15 and TRBJ2-1; D is possibly TRBD2 (5 bases). Germline lookup yields CDR1 LNHNV and CDR2 YYDKDF (reference sequence). The CDR3 contains 17 residues. Trimming pared 1 base from V and 1 base from J, leaving 14 bases between. CDR3 nucleotides: TGTGCCACCAGCAGAGTTCCGGGGAGTTGGTCCTACAATGAGCAGTTCTTC. It specifies CATSRVPGSWSYNEQFF. The full variable domain, completed using reference TRBV15 and TRBJ2-1, is DAMVIQNPRYQVTQFGKPVTLSCSQTLNHNVMYWYQQKSSQAPKLLFHYYDKDFNNEADTPDNFQSRRPNTSFCFLDIRSPGLGDTAMYLCATSRVPGSWSYNEQFFGPGTRLTVL.

This sequence joins TRBV7-9 and TRBJ2-5; 7 bases are shared with TRBD2. Per germline, CDR1 SEHNR and CDR2 FQNEAQ (reference sequence). The CDR3 is 15 amino acids. Unmatched junction bases numbered 7, after V lost 1 base and J lost 5 bases. The CDR3 region has the DNA TGTGCCAGCAGCTTAGAAACTAGCGTCTTGGAGACCCAGTACTTC. It yields the protein CASSLETSVLETQYF.

The chain has TRBV28 and TRBJ2-3; 10 nucleotides agree with TRBD1. CDR1 and CDR2 from the germline V gene are MDHEN and SYDVKM. With V trimmed by 4 bases and J by 4 bases, 11 bases remained unmatched. The CDR3 covers 17 residues. This CDR3 is CASSSGGTGVFPDTQYF. The CDR3 DNA is TGTGCCAGCAGTTCGGGGGGGACAGGGGTCTTCCCAGATACGCAGTATTTT.

The genes are TRBV27 and TRBJ2-1, with 8 bases matching TRBD2. Germline assignment: CDR1 MNHEY and CDR2 SMNVEV (reference sequence). V was pared by 3 bases and J by 3 bases, with 7 bases of the junction left unmatched. This CDR3 has 16 residues. The CDR3: CASSFDRRGDYNEQFF. The CDR3 bases are TGTGCCAGCAGTTTTGATAGGCGGGGGGACTACAATGAGCAGTTCTTC.

This sequence joins TRBV6-1 and TRBJ2-2; no definite D call. This CDR3 is built from 13 residues. V gave up 6 bases and J gave up 0 bases, with 5 bases separating them. CDR1 is MNHNS, CDR2 SASEGT, per germline. The CDR3 spells CASRETNTGELFF. The CDR3 DNA sequence: TGTGCCAGCAGGGAGACGAACACCGGGGAGCTGTTTTTT.

This sequence joins TRBV18 and TRBJ1-5, with a possible D match to TRBD1 (6 bases). Germline V lookup: CDR1 KGHSH, CDR2 LQKENI. The ends were cut back, 6 bases at V and 7 bases at J, with 13 bases in the middle. There are 13 residues in the CDR3. The CDR3 protein is CASSRGGGQPQHF. The CDR3 nucleotides read TGTGCCAGCTCGAGGGGGGGAGGACAGCCCCAGCATTTT. Complete variable domain (other parts from reference TRBV18 and TRBJ1-5): NAGVMQNPRHLVRRRGQEARLRCSPMKGHSHVYWYRQLPEEGLKFMVYLQKENIIDESGMPKERFSAEFPKEGPSILRIQQVVRGDSAAYFCASSRGGGQPQHFGDGTRLSIL.

The chain couples TRBV19 to TRBJ2-3, with no clear D. This CDR3 has 18 amino acids. From germline, CDR1 is LNHDA and CDR2 SQIVND (reference sequence). The V gene lost 4 bases and the J gene lost 6 bases, with 26 bases spanning the gap. The DNA for the CDR3 is TGTGCCAGTAGTACCCAAATCAAGCGAACCCCCCGGCGCGATACGCAGTATTTT. This sequence encodes CASSTQIKRTPRRDTQYF. Looking up the rest from reference TRBV19 and TRBJ2-3 gives the full variable domain: DGGITQSPKYLFRKEGQNVTLSCEQNLNHDAMYWYRQDPGQGLRLIYYSQIVNDFQKGDIAEGYSVSREKKESFPLTVTSAQKNPTAFYLCASSTQIKRTPRRDTQYFGPGTRLTVL.

V gene TRBV30 combines with J gene TRBJ1-4; tentatively, D is TRBD1 (5 bases). This CDR3 is 12 amino acids long. Deletions cut 4 bases from V and 6 bases from J, with 9 bases between. Germline lookup yields CDR1 GTSNPN and CDR2 SVGIG (reference sequence). Here the CDR3 reads CAWNQGYEKLFF. CDR3 bases: TGTGCCTGGAACCAGGGCTATGAAAAACTGTTTTTT.

The chain joins TRBV30 to TRBJ1-3; D not resolved. The CDR3 has 11 amino acids. CDR1 GTSNPN and CDR2 SVGIG come from the germline V gene (reference sequence). V lost 2 bases, J lost 6 bases, and 5 bases lay in between. The CDR3 DNA reads as TGTGCCTGGAGTCGTGTAAACACCATATATTTT. Its translation is CAWSRVNTIYF.

CDR3 amino acids: CASGLQGNTEAFF. The DNA of the CDR3 is TGTGCTAGTGGTTTGCAGGGGAACACTGAAGCTTTCTTT. The genes are TRBV12-5 and TRBJ1-1, with TRBD1 as a possible D gene (5 bases). This CDR3 contains 13 residues. V was pared by 2 bases and J by 1 base, with 5 bases between. The germline V gene encodes CDR1 LGHNT and CDR2 FRNRAP.

This clone was detected only once. This chain connects TRBV6-1 to TRBJ2-3; the match to TRBD2 covers 10 bases. The ends lost 5 bases at V and 1 base at J; junction bases unmatched: 3. The CDR3 has 15 amino acids. Germline loops: CDR1 MNHNS, CDR2 SASEGT. The CDR3 loop reads CASSFLAGGTDTQYF. The CDR3, as DNA: TGTGCCAGCAGTTTTCTAGCGGGAGGCACAGATACGCAGTATTTT.